Listed below are T cell receptor beta chains from one sample, sequenced in a study of T cell changes during pregnancy in multiple sclerosis. Here immunoSEQ multiplex PCR was the method, and the copy in TCRdb shows in-frame clones only, minus some. The repertoire has 45,000 or so clones, 70% to 90% of them found once; the top ten carry under 6%. The sample was CD8+ T cells from peripheral blood mononuclear cells, taken after pregnancy. These receptors all stem from a female donor in good health, enrolled as a control in a pregnancy study. Each CDR3 is given with its conserved first and last residue. A D gene is named only where the DNA matches it firmly. Clone size appears in some rows only: once, few, many, or a class for an expanded clone.

clone_size	d_call	v_call	j_call	cdr3_aa	cdr3_nt
.	.	TRBV4-3	TRBJ1-5	CASSHLAGEGQPQHF	TGCGCCAGCAGCCACTTGGCAGGGGAAGGGCAGCCCCAGCATTTT
.	TRBD1	TRBV5-1	TRBJ2-7	CASSSPGQGYYEQYF	TGCGCCAGCAGTTCTCCGGGACAGGGGTACTACGAGCAGTACTTC
.	.	TRBV11-2	TRBJ2-7	CASSFGDSSYEQYF	TGTGCCAGCAGCTTCGGGGACTCTTCCTACGAGCAGTACTTC
once	.	TRBV6-5	TRBJ1-2	CASTYGGLDNYGYTF	TGTGCCAGCACCTACGGGGGTCTGGATAACTATGGCTACACCTTC
.	.	TRBV7-2	TRBJ2-3	CASSHLRADTQYF	TGTGCCAGCAGCCACCTGAGGGCAGATACGCAGTATTTT
.	TRBD1	TRBV7-9	TRBJ2-7	CASSSRDRAYEQYF	TGTGCCAGCAGCTCCCGGGACAGGGCCTACGAGCAGTACTTC
.	.	TRBV20-1	TRBJ2-1	CSATDRMEQFF	TGCAGTGCTACCGACAGAATGGAGCAGTTCTTC
once	TRBD1	TRBV19	TRBJ1-2	CAVRDSFYTF	TGTGCCGTCCGGGACAGCTTCTACACCTTC
.	TRBD1	TRBV5-6	TRBJ1-2	CASSWGDRPYGYTF	TGTGCCAGCAGCTGGGGGGACAGGCCCTATGGCTACACCTTC
once	TRBD2	TRBV30	TRBJ2-5	CAWSVLGLAGGTQYF	TGTGCCTGGAGTGTACTCGGCCTAGCGGGGGGGACCCAGTACTTC
.	TRBD1	TRBV5-6	TRBJ2-2	CASSFSGGSTGELFF	TGTGCCAGCAGCTTCTCAGGGGGCAGCACCGGGGAGCTGTTTTTT
.	.	TRBV5-1	TRBJ2-3	CASSPGTLITDTQYF	TGCGCCAGCAGCCCGGGGACTTTAATCACAGATACGCAGTATTTT
.	.	TRBV7-6	TRBJ2-1	CASSLAALGSYNEQFF	TGTGCCAGCAGCTTAGCGGCTCTAGGCTCCTACAATGAGCAGTTCTTC
.	.	TRBV12-2	TRBJ1-4	CASRLDRGGEKLFF	TGTGCAAGTCGATTGGACAGGGGTGGAGAAAAACTGTTTTTT
.	.	TRBV6-5	TRBJ2-7	CASSQRSSYEQYF	TGTGCCAGCAGCCAGCGGAGCTCCTACGAGCAGTACTTC
.	TRBD2	TRBV29-1	TRBJ2-1	CSVVGLAVTYNEQFF	TGCAGCGTTGTGGGACTAGCGGTTACATACAATGAGCAGTTCTTC
.	.	TRBV7-9	TRBJ2-7	CASSSQGEQYF	TGTGCCAGCAGTTCGCAGGGCGAGCAGTACTTC
.	.	TRBV19	TRBJ2-7	CASSIKVAQIPYEQYF	TGTGCCAGTAGTATTAAAGTCGCCCAGATCCCCTACGAGCAGTACTTC
.	.	TRBV5-5	TRBJ2-7	CASSLWASVYEQYF	TGTGCCAGCAGCTTGTGGGCTAGCGTTTACGAGCAGTACTTC
.	TRBD2	TRBV16	TRBJ2-5	CASSPGGGEETQYF	TGTGCCAGCAGCCCGGGGGGTGGAGAAGAGACCCAGTACTTC
.	.	TRBV16	TRBJ2-5	CASSQSPGQETQYF	TGTGCCAGCAGCCAATCCCCGGGACAAGAGACCCAGTACTTC
.	.	TRBV16	TRBJ1-1	CASILAEINTEAFF	TGTGCCAGCATTTTAGCGGAAATAAACACTGAAGCTTTCTTT
.	TRBD1	TRBV5-6	TRBJ2-5	CASSYSDPRGETQYF	TGTGCCAGCAGCTATTCCGACCCCAGGGGGGAGACCCAGTACTTC
.	.	TRBV6-5	TRBJ2-7	CASSYSTVYGQYF	TGTGCCAGCAGTTACTCGACAGTATACGGGCAGTACTTC
.	.	TRBV28	TRBJ1-3	CASSLPLDGFGSGNTIYF	TGTGCCAGCAGTTTACCCCTAGATGGCTTCGGGTCTGGAAACACCATATATTTT
.	TRBD1	TRBV27	TRBJ1-2	CASSFSRGDGYTF	TGTGCCAGCAGTTTCTCCAGGGGGGATGGCTACACCTTC
.	.	TRBV4-3	TRBJ2-6	CASSQSEGAGSGANVLTF	TGCGCCAGCAGCCAGAGCGAGGGGGCGGGGTCTGGGGCCAACGTCCTGACTTTC
.	.	TRBV7-9	TRBJ1-1	CASSLAPVVKAFF	TGTGCCAGCAGCTTAGCGCCCGTAGTCAAAGCTTTCTTT
.	TRBD2	TRBV5-4	TRBJ2-1	CASSGTSSDEQFF	TGTGCCAGCAGCGGGACTAGCAGCGATGAGCAGTTCTTC
once	TRBD1	TRBV9	TRBJ2-7	CASSVEDRGYEQYF	TGTGCCAGCAGCGTAGAAGACAGGGGCTACGAGCAGTACTTC
.	.	TRBV28	TRBJ2-3	CASSFLPAGGSTDTQYF	TGTGCCAGCAGTTTCCTGCCGGCTGGCGGTAGCACAGATACGCAGTATTTT
.	TRBD1	TRBV30	TRBJ2-7	CAWSRGTGRVEQYF	TGTGCCTGGAGTAGGGGGACAGGGAGAGTCGAGCAGTACTTC
.	.	TRBV7-3	TRBJ2-2	CASSSGTGELFF	TGTGCCAGCAGCTCGGGGACCGGGGAGCTGTTTTTT
once	TRBD1	TRBV13	TRBJ1-1	CASSPQGGTEAFF	TGTGCCAGCAGCCCGCAGGGGGGCACTGAAGCTTTCTTT
.	.	TRBV7-7	TRBJ1-1	CASSFSQSTEAFF	TGTGCTAGCAGCTTCTCACAGAGCACTGAAGCTTTCTTT
.	.	TRBV6-1	TRBJ1-1	CASTEIGGGTEAFF	TGTGCCAGCACCGAAATCGGGGGAGGGACTGAAGCTTTCTTT
.	.	TRBV11-2	TRBJ1-1	CASSPGLGVLGEAFF	TGTGCCAGCAGCCCAGGGCTTGGGGTTTTGGGTGAAGCTTTCTTT
.	.	TRBV7-8	TRBJ1-2	CASSAKDTTRYGYTF	TGTGCCAGCAGCGCCAAGGACACCACCCGGTATGGCTACACCTTC
.	TRBD1	TRBV5-1	TRBJ2-7	CASSLGTDLEQYF	TGCGCCAGCAGCTTAGGGACAGATCTCGAGCAGTACTTC
.	TRBD1	TRBV4-2	TRBJ2-2	CASSHRTGSTGELFF	TGTGCCAGCAGCCACCGGACAGGGAGCACCGGGGAGCTGTTTTTT